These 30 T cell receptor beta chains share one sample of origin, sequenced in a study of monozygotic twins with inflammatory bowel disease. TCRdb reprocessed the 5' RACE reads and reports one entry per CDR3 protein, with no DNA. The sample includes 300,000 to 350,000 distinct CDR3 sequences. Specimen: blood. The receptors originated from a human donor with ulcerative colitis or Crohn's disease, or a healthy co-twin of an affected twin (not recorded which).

The CDR3 here is CASTLTGGPPNEQFF. This sequence joins TRBV11-2 and TRBJ2-1; TCRdb gives TRBD2 as the D gene, but with no DNA this cannot be confirmed. The germline CDR1 and CDR2 sequences are SGHAT and FQNNGV. The CDR3 has 15 amino acids.

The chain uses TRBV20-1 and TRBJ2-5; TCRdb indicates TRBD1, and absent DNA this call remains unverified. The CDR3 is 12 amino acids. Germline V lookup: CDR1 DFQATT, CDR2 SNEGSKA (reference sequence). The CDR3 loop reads CSALGARETQYF.

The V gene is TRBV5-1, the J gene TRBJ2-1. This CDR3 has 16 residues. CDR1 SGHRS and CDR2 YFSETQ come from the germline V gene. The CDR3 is CASSGLSGSPYNEQFF.

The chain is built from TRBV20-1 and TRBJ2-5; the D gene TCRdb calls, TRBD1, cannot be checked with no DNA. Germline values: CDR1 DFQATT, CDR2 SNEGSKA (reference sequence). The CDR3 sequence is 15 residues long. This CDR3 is CSARMGGAYQETQYF.

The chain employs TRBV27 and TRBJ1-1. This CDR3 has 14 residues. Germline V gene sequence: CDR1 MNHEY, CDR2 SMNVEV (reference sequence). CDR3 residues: CASSNDLRNTEAFF.

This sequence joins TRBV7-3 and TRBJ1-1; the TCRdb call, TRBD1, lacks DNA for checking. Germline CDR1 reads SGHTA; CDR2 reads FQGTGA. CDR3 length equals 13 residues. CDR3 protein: CASSPGGWTEAFF.

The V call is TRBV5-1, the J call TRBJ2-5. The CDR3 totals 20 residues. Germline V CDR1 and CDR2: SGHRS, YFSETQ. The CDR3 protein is CASSLLDRRGDRRYQETQYF.

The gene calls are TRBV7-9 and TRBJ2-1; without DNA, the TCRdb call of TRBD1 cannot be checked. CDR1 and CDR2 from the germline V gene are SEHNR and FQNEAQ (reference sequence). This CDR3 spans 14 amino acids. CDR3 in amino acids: CASSSTRAGNEQFF.

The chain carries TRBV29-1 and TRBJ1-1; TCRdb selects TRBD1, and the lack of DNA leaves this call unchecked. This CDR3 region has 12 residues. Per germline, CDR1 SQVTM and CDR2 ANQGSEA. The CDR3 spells CSGDDRATEAFF.

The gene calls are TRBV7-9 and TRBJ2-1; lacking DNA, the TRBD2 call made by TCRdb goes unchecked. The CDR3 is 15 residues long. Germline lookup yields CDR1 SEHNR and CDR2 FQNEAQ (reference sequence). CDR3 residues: CASSQLLAVGNEQFF.

Here the CDR3 reads CASSSTSKIAGVGNEQFF. The chain joins TRBV5-1 to TRBJ2-1; TCRdb indicates TRBD2, and absent DNA this call remains unverified. The germline V gene encodes CDR1 SGHRS and CDR2 YFSETQ. This CDR3 comprises 18 residues.

CDR3 residues: CASSLSWLAGGTNTDTQYF. This chain uses TRBV28 with TRBJ2-3; TCRdb proposes TRBD2, but this gene call is untestable without DNA. CDR3 length: 19 amino acids. Germline CDR1 is MDHEN and CDR2 is SYDVKM.

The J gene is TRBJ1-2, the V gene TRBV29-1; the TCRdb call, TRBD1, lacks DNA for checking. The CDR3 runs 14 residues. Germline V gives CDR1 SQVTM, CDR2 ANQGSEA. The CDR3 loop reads CSVNQGRTNYGYTF.

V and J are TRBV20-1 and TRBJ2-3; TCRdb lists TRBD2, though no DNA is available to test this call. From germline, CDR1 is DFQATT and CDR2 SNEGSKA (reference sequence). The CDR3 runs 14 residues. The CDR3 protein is CSASRDLITDTQYF.

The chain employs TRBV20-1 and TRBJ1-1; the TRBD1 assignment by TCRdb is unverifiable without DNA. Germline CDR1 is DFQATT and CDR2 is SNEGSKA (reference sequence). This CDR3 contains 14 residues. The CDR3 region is CRARVGGANTEAFF.

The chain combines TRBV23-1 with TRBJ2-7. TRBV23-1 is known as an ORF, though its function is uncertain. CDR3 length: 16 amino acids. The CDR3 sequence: CASSQSVRGDSYEQYF.

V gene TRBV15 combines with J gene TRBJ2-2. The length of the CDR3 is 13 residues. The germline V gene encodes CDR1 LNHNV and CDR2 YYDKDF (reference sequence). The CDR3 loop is CATSRDEAGELFF. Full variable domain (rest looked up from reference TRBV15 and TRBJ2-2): DAMVIQNPRYQVTQFGKPVTLSCSQTLNHNVMYWYQQKSSQAPKLLFHYYDKDFNNEADTPDNFQSRRPNTSFCFLDIRSPGLGDTAMYLCATSRDEAGELFFGEGSRLTVL.

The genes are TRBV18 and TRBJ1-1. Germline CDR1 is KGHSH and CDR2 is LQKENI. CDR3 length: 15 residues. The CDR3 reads CASSPQGVPDTEAFF. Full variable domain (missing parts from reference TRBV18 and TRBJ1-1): NAGVMQNPRHLVRRRGQEARLRCSPMKGHSHVYWYRQLPEEGLKFMVYLQKENIIDESGMPKERFSAEFPKEGPSILRIQQVVRGDSAAYFCASSPQGVPDTEAFFGQGTRLTVV.

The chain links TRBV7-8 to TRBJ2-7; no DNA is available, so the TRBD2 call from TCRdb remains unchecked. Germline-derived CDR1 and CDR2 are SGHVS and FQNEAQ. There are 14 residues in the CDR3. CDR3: CASSEGLAAYEQYF.

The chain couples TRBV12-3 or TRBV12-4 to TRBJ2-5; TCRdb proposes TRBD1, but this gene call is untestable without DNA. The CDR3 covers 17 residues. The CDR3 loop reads CASSLLAVAGEQETQYF.

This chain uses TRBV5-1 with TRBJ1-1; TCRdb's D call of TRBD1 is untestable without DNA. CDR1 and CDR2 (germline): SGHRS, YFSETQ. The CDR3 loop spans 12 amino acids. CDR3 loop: CASRHGGREAFF.

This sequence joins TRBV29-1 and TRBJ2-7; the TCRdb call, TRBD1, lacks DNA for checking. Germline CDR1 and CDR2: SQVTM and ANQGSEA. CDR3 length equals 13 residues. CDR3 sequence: CSVVTGGRYEQYF.

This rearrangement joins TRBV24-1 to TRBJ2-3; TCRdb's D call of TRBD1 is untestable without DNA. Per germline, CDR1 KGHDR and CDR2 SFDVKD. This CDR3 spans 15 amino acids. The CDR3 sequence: CATSPGRGSTDTQYF.

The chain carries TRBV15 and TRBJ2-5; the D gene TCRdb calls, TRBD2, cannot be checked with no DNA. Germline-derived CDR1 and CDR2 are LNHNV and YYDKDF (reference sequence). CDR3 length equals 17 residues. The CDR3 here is CATSRGGTADGWETQYF.

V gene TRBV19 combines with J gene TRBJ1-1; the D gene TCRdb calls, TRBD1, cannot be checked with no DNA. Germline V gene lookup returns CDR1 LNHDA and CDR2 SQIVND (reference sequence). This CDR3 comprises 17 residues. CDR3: CASSHNIQGNMNTEAFF. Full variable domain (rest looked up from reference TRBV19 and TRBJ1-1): DGGITQSPKYLFRKEGQNVTLSCEQNLNHDAMYWYRQDPGQGLRLIYYSQIVNDFQKGDIAEGYSVSREKKESFPLTVTSAQKNPTAFYLCASSHNIQGNMNTEAFFGQGTRLTVV.

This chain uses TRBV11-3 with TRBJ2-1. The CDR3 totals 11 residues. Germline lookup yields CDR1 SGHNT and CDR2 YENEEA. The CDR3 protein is CASSAHNEQFF.

This CDR3 is CASSPINRGSTDTQYF. The chain combines TRBV5-1 with TRBJ2-3; TCRdb proposes TRBD1, but this gene call is untestable without DNA. Per the germline V gene, CDR1 is SGHRS and CDR2 is YFSETQ. The CDR3 has 16 amino acids.

CDR3 sequence: CASSIVGAGQPQHF. J is TRBJ1-5 and V is TRBV19; TCRdb names TRBD1, which stays unverified in the absence of DNA. Germline V gene lookup returns CDR1 LNHDA and CDR2 SQIVND (reference sequence). This CDR3 spans 14 amino acids.

The CDR3 is CASSVTGNQPQHF. This chain uses TRBV27 with TRBJ1-5; TCRdb proposes TRBD1, but this gene call is untestable without DNA. The germline V gene encodes CDR1 MNHEY and CDR2 SMNVEV (reference sequence). The CDR3 is 13 amino acids.

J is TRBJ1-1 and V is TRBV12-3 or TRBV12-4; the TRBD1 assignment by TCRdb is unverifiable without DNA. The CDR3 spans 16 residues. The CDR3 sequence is CASTAFRLRGDTEAFF.